This T cell receptor beta chain was documented in a study of response to subunit inactivated influenza vaccine. A note on this clonotype: The antigen is unknown. A much larger clone lies one base from this, so it may be a read error. Because it lacks the conserved phenylalanine or tryptophan at the end, this CDR3 is likely a read error.

This CDR3 region has 15 residues. The germline V gene has CDR1 MGHRA and CDR2 YSYEKL. V trimming: 5 bases; J trimming: 4 bases; junction bases outside the gene matches: 10. Study-level results: Each seasonal influenza vaccination recruits few new T cells, the authors suggested.

One entry per CDR3 protein, called by TCRdb with MiXCR from the RT-PCR reads. The sample consists of about 500,000 distinct CDR3 sequences, roughly 13% of them appearing once. Sequences were derived from PBMCs from blood, sampled roughly 46 days after vaccination. The chain uses TRBV4-1 and TRBJ2-5; 7 nucleotides match TRBD2. The TCR was taken from a man in his fifties or sixties who received an inactivated influenza vaccine. The CDR3 coding sequence is TGCGCCAGCAGCACAGCGGGGATTGGGGTAGAGACCCAGTACCTC. It specifies CASSTAGIGVETQYL.